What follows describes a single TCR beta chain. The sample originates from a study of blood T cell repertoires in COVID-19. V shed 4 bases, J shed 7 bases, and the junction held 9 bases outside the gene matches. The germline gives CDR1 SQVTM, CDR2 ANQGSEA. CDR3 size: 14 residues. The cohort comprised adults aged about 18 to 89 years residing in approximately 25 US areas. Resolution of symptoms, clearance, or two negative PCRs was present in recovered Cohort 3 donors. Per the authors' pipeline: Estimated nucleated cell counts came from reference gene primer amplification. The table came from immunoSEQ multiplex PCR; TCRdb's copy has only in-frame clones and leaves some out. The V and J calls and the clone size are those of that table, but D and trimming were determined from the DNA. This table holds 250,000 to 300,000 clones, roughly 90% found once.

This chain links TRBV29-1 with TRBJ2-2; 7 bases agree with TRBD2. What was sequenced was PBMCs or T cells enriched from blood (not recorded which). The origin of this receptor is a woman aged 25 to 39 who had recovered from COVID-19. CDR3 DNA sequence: TGCAGCGTTGCTTCGGGAGGACGCGTCGGGGAGCTGTTTTTT. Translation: CSVASGGRVGELFF.